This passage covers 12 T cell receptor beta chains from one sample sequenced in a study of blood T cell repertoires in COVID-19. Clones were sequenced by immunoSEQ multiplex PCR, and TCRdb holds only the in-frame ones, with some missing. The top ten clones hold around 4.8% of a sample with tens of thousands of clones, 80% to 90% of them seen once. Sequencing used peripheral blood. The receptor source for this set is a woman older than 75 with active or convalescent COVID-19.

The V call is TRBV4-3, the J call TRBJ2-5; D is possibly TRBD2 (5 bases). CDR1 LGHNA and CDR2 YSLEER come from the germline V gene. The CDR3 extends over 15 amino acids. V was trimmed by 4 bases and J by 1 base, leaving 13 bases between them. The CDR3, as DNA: TGCGCCAGCAGCCGGGAGATTTTCAGCCAAGAGACCCAGTACTTC. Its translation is CASSREIFSQETQYF.

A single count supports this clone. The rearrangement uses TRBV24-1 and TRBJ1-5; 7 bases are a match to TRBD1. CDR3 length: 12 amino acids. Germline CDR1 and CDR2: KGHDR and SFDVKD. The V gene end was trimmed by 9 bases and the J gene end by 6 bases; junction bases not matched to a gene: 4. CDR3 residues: CATEGAGQPQHF. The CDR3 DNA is TGTGCCACCGAGGGGGCCGGTCAGCCCCAGCATTTT.

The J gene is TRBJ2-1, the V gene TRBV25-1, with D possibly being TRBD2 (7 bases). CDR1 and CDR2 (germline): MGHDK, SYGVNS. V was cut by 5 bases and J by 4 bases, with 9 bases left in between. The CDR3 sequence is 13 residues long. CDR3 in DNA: TGTGCCAGCAGTAGCGGGACATACAATGAGCAGTTCTTC. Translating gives CASSSGTYNEQFF. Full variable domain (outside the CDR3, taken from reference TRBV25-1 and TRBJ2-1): EADIYQTPRYLVIGTGKKITLECSQTMGHDKMYWYQQDPGMELHLIHYSYGVNSTEKGDLSSESTVSRIRTEHFPLTLESARPSHTSQYLCASSSGTYNEQFFGPGTRLTVL.

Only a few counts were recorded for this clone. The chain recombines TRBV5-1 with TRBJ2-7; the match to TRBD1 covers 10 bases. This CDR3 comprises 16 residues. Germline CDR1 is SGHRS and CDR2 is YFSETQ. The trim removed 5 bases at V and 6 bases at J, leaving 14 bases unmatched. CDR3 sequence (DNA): TGCGCCAGCAGTCTGACTTCCGGGACAGGGGCTTTCGAGCAGTACTTC. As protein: CASSLTSGTGAFEQYF.

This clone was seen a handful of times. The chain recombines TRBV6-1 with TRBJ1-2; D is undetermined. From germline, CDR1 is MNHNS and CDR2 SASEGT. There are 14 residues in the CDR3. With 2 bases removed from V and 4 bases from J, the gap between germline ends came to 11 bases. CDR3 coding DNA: TGTGCCAGCAGTGAAAGGAGGGTTAGCTATGGCTACACCTTC. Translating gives CASSERRVSYGYTF.

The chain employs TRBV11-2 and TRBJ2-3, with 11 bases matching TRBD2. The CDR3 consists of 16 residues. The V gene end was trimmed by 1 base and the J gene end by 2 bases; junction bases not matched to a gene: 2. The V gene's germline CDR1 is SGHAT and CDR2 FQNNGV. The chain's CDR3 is CASSLALAGVTDTQYF. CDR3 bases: TGTGCCAGCAGCTTAGCACTAGCGGGGGTCACAGATACGCAGTATTTT.

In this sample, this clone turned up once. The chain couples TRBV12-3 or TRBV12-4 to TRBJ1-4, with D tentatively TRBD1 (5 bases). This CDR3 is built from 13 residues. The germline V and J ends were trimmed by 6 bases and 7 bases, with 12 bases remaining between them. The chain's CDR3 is CASSTQGAEKLFF. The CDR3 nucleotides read TGTGCCAGCAGCACTCAGGGTGCTGAAAAACTGTTTTTT.

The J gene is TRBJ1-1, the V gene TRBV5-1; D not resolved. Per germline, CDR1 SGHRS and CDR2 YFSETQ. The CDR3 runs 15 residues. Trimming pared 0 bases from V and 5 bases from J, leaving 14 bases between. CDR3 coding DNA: TGCGCCAGCAGCTTGGAAGGTGGCGGGCGGACTGAAGCTTTCTTT. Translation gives CASSLEGGGRTEAFF.

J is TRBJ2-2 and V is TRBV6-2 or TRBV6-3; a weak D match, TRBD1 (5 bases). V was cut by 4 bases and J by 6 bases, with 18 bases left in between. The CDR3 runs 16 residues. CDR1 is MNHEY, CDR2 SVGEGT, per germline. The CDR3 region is CASSSAQVLGPGELFF. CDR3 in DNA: TGTGCCAGCAGTTCCGCACAGGTCCTAGGTCCCGGGGAGCTGTTTTTT.

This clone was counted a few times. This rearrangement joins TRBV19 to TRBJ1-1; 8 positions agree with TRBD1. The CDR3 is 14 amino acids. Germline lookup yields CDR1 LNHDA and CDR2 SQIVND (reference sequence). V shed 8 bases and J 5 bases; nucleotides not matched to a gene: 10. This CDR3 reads CASQGALRETEAFF. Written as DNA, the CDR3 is TGTGCCAGTCAGGGGGCCCTAAGGGAGACTGAAGCTTTCTTT.

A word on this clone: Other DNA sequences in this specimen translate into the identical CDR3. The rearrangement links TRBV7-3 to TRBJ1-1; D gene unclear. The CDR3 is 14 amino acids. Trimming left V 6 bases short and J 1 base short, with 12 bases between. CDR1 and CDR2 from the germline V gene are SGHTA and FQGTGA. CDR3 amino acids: CASSSGGKNTEAFF. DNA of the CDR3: TGTGCCAGCAGTTCGGGAGGTAAGAACACTGAAGCTTTCTTT.

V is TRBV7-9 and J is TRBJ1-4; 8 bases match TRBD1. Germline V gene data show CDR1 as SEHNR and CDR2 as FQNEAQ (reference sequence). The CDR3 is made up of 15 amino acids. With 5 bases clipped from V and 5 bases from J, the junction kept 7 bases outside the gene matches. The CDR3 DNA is TGTGCCAGCAGCCGCGAGACAGGGGAGAATGAAAAACTGTTTTTT. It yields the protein CASSRETGENEKLFF.